These 14 T cell receptor beta chains share one sample of origin, sequenced in a study of cytomegalovirus exposure and HLA in healthy donors. The PCR made use of 60 Vbeta and 13 Jbeta primers. Clones were read by immunoSEQ multiplex PCR, and TCRdb kept only the in-frame ones, dropping some. The profile covers 74,000 or so clones, with over 70% appearing a single time and roughly 7.1% taken by the ten largest. The sample comprised PBMCs. Every receptor here comes from a woman aged 40-49 years in good health and CMV-seronegative.

This chain joins TRBV4-2 and TRBJ1-1; D is ambiguous. CDR3 size: 13 residues. CDR1 and CDR2 from the germline V gene are LGHNA and YNFKEQ. V was pared by 0 bases and J by 5 bases, with 7 bases between. The CDR3 DNA is TGTGCCAGCAGCCAAGAGGGAGGGACTGAAGCTTTCTTT. This sequence encodes CASSQEGGTEAFF.

The genes are TRBV4-2 and TRBJ2-2, with TRBD2 matching 8 bases. Germline V lookup: CDR1 LGHNA, CDR2 YNFKEQ. The CDR3 length is 16 residues. J gave up 8 bases and V 2 bases, and 10 bases lay outside the gene matches. CDR3 sequence reads: CASSQSNSGLAGELFF. CDR3 DNA sequence: TGTGCCAGCAGCCAATCCAATTCCGGACTAGCAGGGGAGCTGTTTTTT.

The table lists this clone with a count of one. This chain connects TRBV5-3 to TRBJ1-3; D gene unclear. TRBV5-3 is marked as an open reading frame, function uncertain. The CDR3 length is 12 residues. Trimming removed 2 bases from V and 8 bases from J, with 8 bases in between. The CDR3 loop is CARSLGGHTIYF. The CDR3 DNA sequence: TGTGCCAGAAGCTTAGGCGGGCACACCATATATTTT.

The chain is built from TRBV7-2 and TRBJ1-6; D unclear. The germline V gene encodes CDR1 SGHTA and CDR2 FQGNSA. The CDR3 is 14 residues long. The germline V and J ends were trimmed by 1 base and 7 bases, with 8 bases remaining between them. CDR3 amino acids: CASSLVHLNSPLHF. The CDR3 region has the DNA TGTGCCAGCAGCTTAGTACACCTGAATTCACCCCTCCACTTT.

The rearrangement uses TRBV20-1 and TRBJ1-2; a possible D gene is TRBD1 (5 bases). The V gene's germline CDR1 is DFQATT and CDR2 SNEGSKA (reference sequence). This CDR3 is built from 11 residues. V lost 3 bases, J lost 7 bases, and 9 bases lay in between. CDR3 DNA sequence: TGCAGTGCTAGGGGGCCCGGTGGCTACACCTTC. It codes for CSARGPGGYTF.

The J gene is TRBJ1-2, the V gene TRBV29-1; 7 bases map to TRBD1. Germline assignment: CDR1 SQVTM and CDR2 ANQGSEA. V shed 1 base, J shed 5 bases, and the junction held 4 bases outside the gene matches. The CDR3 has 13 residues. In DNA form, the CDR3 reads TGCAGCGTTGAAGGGGACAGAGAATATGGCTACACCTTC. It codes for CSVEGDREYGYTF.

This rearrangement joins TRBV9 to TRBJ2-2; D might be TRBD1 (6 bases). This CDR3 has 15 residues. CDR1 SGDLS and CDR2 YYNGEE come from the germline V gene. V was shortened by 0 bases and J by 6 bases, with 12 bases between the two germline ends. The CDR3 here is CASSVARQGSGELFF. The CDR3 region has the DNA TGTGCCAGCAGCGTAGCTAGGCAGGGGTCCGGGGAGCTGTTTTTT. Variable domain in full (rest from reference TRBV9 and TRBJ2-2): DSGVTQTPKHLITATGQRVTLRCSPRSGDLSVYWYQQSLDQGLQFLIQYYNGEERAKGNILERFSAQQFPDLHSELNLSSLELGDSALYFCASSVARQGSGELFFGEGSRLTVL.

This chain links TRBV7-3 with TRBJ2-1; 9 bases agree with TRBD2. The CDR3 runs 12 residues. The junction had 7 bases not matched to a gene; V was cut back by 5 bases and J by 14 bases. Germline CDR1 and CDR2: SGHTA and FQGTGA. DNA of the CDR3: TGTGCCAGCAGCGCAACCGGGACTAGCAAGTTCTTC. It specifies CASSATGTSKFF.

The chain couples TRBV7-2 to TRBJ2-7; TRBD2 aligns across 8 bases. After removal of 4 bases from V and 7 bases from J, the junction contained 15 bases not matched to a gene. The CDR3 is made up of 16 amino acids. Germline-derived CDR1 and CDR2 are SGHTA and FQGNSA. The CDR3 reads CASSSQGSAGAKEQYF. In nucleotides, the CDR3 is TGTGCCAGCAGCTCACAGGGATCAGCGGGAGCTAAGGAGCAGTACTTC.

V usage is TRBV4-1 and J usage is TRBJ1-5, with TRBD1 identical over 8 bases. CDR1 is MGHRA and CDR2 is YSYEKL in the germline V gene. J gave up 2 bases and V 3 bases, and 6 bases lay outside the gene matches. There are 16 residues in the CDR3. CDR3 sequence (DNA): TGCGCCAGCAGCCACCCAGACAGGGGTGGCAATCAGCCCCAGCATTTT. Protein product: CASSHPDRGGNQPQHF.

The chain recombines TRBV27 with TRBJ1-1, with D uncertain. The CDR3 runs 13 residues. The germline V gene has CDR1 MNHEY and CDR2 SMNVEV (reference sequence). The ends were cut back, 0 bases at V and 8 bases at J, with 10 bases in the middle. The CDR3 reads CASSLSYGEEAFF. CDR3 bases: TGTGCCAGCAGTTTATCGTACGGGGAGGAAGCTTTCTTT.

This sequence joins TRBV7-2 and TRBJ2-2; 7 positions match TRBD1. Per germline, CDR1 SGHTA and CDR2 FQGNSA. This CDR3 has 15 residues. With 5 bases clipped from V and 4 bases from J, the junction kept 7 bases outside the gene matches. CDR3 in amino acids: CASSPWTGSTGELFF. The CDR3, as DNA: TGTGCCAGCAGCCCCTGGACAGGTTCCACCGGGGAGCTGTTTTTT.

The sample holds one count of this clone. This sequence joins TRBV5-1 and TRBJ2-4; 9 bases line up with TRBD1. V shed 0 bases, J shed 6 bases, and the junction held 7 bases outside the gene matches. From germline, CDR1 is SGHRS and CDR2 YFSETQ. This CDR3 is built from 16 residues. As DNA, the CDR3 is TGCGCCAGCAGCTTGGCTAAGACAGGGGGTGGAAACATTCAGTACTTC. Amino acid sequence: CASSLAKTGGGNIQYF.

This sequence joins TRBV7-3 and TRBJ2-3; the D gene is possibly TRBD2 (5 bases). V dropped 5 bases and J dropped 4 bases, with 16 bases sitting between them. The CDR3 consists of 15 residues. The germline V gene has CDR1 SGHTA and CDR2 FQGTGA. The CDR3 loop is CASSRGGSYSDTQYF. The CDR3 DNA is TGTGCCAGCAGCCGTGGAGGATCGTATTCAGATACGCAGTATTTT.